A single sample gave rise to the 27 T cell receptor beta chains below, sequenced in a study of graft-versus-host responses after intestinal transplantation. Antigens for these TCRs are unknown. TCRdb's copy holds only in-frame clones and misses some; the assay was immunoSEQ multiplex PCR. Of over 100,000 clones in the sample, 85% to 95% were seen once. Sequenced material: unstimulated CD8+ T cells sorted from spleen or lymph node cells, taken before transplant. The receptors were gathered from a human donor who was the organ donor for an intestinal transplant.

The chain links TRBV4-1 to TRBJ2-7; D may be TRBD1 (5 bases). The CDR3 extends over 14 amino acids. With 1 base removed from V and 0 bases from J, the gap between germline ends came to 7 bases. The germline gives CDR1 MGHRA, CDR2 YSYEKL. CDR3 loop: CASSQGQGSYEQYF. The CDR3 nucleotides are TGCGCCAGCAGCCAAGGGCAGGGCTCCTACGAGCAGTACTTC.

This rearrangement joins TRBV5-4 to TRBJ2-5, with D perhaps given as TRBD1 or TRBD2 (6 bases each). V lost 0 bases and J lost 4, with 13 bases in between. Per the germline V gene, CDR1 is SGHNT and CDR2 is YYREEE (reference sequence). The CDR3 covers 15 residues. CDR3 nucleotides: TGTGCCAGCAGCTTGGGGGAACAGGGAGGAGAGACCCAGTACTTC. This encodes CASSLGEQGGETQYF.

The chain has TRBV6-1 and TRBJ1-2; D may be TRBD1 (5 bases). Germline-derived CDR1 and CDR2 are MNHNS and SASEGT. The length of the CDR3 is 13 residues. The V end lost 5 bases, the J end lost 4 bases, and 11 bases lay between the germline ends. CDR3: CASSYQGSYGYTF. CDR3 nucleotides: TGTGCCAGCAGTTATCAGGGTAGCTATGGCTACACCTTC.

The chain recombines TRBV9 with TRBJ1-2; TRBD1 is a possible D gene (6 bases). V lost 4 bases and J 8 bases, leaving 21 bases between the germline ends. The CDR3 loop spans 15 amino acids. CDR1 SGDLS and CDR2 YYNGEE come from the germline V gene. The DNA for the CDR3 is TGTGCCAGCAGCCCAACCTCGGGGGGGGCTTGGGGCTACACCTTC. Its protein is CASSPTSGGAWGYTF.

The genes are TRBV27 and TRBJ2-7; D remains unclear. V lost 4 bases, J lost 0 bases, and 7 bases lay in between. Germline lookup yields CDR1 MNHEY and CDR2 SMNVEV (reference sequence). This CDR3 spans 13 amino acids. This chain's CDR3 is CASSSRPSYEQYF. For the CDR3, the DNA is TGTGCCAGCAGTTCCCGCCCCTCCTACGAGCAGTACTTC.

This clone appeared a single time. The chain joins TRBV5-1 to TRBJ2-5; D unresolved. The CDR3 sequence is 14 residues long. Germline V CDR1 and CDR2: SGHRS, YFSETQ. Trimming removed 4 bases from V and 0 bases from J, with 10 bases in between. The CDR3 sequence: CASSHPLDQETQYF. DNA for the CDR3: TGCGCCAGCAGCCACCCCCTGGACCAAGAGACCCAGTACTTC.

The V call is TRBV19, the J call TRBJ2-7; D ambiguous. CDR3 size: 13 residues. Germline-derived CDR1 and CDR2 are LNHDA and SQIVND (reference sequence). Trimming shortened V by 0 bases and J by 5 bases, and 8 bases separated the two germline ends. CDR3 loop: CASSIDLKNEQYF. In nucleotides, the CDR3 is TGTGCCAGTAGTATAGACCTTAAAAACGAGCAGTACTTC. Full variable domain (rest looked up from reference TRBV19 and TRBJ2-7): DGGITQSPKYLFRKEGQNVTLSCEQNLNHDAMYWYRQDPGQGLRLIYYSQIVNDFQKGDIAEGYSVSREKKESFPLTVTSAQKNPTAFYLCASSIDLKNEQYFGPGTRLTVT.

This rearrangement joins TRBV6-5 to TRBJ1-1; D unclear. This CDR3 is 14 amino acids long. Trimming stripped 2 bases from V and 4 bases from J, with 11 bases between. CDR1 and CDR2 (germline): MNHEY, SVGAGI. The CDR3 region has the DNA TGTGCCAGCAGTTACGTAGGGCCGGGCACTGAAGCTTTCTTT. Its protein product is CASSYVGPGTEAFF.

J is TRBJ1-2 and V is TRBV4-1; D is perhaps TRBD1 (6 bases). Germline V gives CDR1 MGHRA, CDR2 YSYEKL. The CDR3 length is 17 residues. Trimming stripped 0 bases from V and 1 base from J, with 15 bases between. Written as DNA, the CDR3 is TGCGCCAGCAGCCAAGATGCCCCGGGAGGGGGTAACTATGGCTACACCTTC. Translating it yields CASSQDAPGGGNYGYTF.

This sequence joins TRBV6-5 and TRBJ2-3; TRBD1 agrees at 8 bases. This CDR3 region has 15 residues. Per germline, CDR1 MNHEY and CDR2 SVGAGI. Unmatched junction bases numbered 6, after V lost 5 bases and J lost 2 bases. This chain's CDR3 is CASSPGQGLTDTQYF. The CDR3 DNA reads TGTGCCAGCAGTCCTGGACAGGGACTCACAGATACGCAGTATTTT.

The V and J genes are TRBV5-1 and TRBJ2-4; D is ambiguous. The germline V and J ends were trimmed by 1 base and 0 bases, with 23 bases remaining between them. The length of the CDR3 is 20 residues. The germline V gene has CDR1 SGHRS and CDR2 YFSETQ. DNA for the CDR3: TGCGCCAGCAGCTTGCGTCCGGATCTACCCTATCTTCTAGCCAAAAACATTCAGTACTTC. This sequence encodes CASSLRPDLPYLLAKNIQYF.

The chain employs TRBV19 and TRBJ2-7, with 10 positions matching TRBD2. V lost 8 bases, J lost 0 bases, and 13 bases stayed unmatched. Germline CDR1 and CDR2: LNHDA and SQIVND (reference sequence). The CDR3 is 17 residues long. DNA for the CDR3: TGTGCCAGTTCCCCCATTACTAGCGGGAAGAGCTCCTACGAGCAGTACTTC. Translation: CASSPITSGKSSYEQYF. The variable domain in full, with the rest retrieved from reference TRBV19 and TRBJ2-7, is DGGITQSPKYLFRKEGQNVTLSCEQNLNHDAMYWYRQDPGQGLRLIYYSQIVNDFQKGDIAEGYSVSREKKESFPLTVTSAQKNPTAFYLCASSPITSGKSSYEQYFGPGTRLTVT.

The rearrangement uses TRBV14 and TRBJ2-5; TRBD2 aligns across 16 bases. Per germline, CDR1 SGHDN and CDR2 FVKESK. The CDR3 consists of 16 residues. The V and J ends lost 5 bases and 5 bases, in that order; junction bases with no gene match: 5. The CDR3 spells CASSGTSGRARETQYF. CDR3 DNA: TGTGCCAGCAGCGGGACTAGCGGGAGGGCCAGGGAGACCCAGTACTTC.

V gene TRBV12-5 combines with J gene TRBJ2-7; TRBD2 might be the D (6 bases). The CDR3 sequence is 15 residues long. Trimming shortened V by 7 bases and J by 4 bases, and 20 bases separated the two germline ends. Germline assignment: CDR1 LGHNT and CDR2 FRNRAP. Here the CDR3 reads CASAVRRDGGYEQYF. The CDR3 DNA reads TGTGCTAGTGCCGTAAGGCGGGACGGAGGGTACGAGCAGTACTTC.

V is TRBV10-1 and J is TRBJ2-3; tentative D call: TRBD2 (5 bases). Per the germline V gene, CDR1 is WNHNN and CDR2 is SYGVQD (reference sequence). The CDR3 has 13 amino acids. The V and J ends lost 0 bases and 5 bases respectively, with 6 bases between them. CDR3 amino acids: CASSESRVDTQYF. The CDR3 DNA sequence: TGCGCCAGCAGTGAGTCGAGGGTAGATACGCAGTATTTT.

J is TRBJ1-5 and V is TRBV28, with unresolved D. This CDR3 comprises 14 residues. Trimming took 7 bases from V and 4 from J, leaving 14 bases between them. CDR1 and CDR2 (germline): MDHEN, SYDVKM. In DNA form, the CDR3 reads TGTGCCAGCAAGTTTTGGGGTAGGAATCAGCCCCAGCATTTT. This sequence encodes CASKFWGRNQPQHF.

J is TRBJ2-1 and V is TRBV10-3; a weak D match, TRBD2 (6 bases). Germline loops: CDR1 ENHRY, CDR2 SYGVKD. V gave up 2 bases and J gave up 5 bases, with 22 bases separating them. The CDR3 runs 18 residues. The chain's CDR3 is CAISEVIVVAERNNEQFF. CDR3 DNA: TGTGCCATCAGTGAGGTCATTGTGGTAGCGGAACGAAACAATGAGCAGTTCTTC.

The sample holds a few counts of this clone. CDR3 in DNA: TGTGCCAGCAGCTTACCTTTGTACAATGAGCAGTTCTTC. As protein: CASSLPLYNEQFF. J is TRBJ2-1 and V is TRBV7-9, with D hard to call. The CDR3 consists of 13 residues. Germline V gene sequence: CDR1 SEHNR, CDR2 FQNEAQ (reference sequence). Deletions cut 2 bases from V and 4 bases from J, with 6 bases between.

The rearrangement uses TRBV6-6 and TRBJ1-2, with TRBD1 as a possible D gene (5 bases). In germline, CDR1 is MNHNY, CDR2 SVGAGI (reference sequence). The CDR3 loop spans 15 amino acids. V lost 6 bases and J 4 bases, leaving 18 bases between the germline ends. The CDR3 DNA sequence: TGTGCCAGCAGGAGACTGGACACCTCAAGCTATGGCTACACCTTC. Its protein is CASRRLDTSSYGYTF.

The CDR3 nucleotides read TGTGCCAGCAGTGATCTCAGGGAGCAGTTCTTC. Protein: CASSDLREQFF. This chain connects TRBV25-1 to TRBJ2-1; no clear D. V lost 3 bases to trimming and J lost 10 bases, with 7 bases between them. Germline V CDR1 and CDR2: MGHDK, SYGVNS. The CDR3 is 11 residues long.

In DNA, the CDR3 is TGTGCCAGCAGCTTGTCTACCTATGGCTACACCTTC. As protein: CASSLSTYGYTF. This chain links TRBV5-5 with TRBJ1-2; unclear D gene. The CDR3 is made up of 12 amino acids. CDR1 SGHKS and CDR2 YYEKEE come from the germline V gene (reference sequence). V was shortened by 1 base and J by 4 bases, with 5 bases between the two germline ends.

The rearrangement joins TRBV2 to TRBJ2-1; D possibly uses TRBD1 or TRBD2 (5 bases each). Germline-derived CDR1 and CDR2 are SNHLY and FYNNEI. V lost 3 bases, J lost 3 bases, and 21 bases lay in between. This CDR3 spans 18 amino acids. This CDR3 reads CASSDARWDGYGYNEQFF. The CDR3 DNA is TGTGCCAGCAGTGATGCGAGGTGGGACGGCTACGGCTACAATGAGCAGTTCTTC.

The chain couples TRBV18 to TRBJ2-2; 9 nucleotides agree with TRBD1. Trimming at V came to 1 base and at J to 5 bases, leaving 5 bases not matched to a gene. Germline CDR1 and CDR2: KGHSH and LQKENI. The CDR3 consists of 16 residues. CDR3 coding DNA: TGTGCCAGCTCACCACTCTTGGACAGGGGAACCGGGGAGCTGTTTTTT. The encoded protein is CASSPLLDRGTGELFF.

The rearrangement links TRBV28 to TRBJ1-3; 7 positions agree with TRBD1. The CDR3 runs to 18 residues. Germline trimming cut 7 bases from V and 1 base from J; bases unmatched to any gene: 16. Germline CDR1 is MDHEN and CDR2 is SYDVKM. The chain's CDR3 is CASKLNRGSPISGNTIYF. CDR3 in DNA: TGTGCCAGCAAGTTGAACAGGGGAAGTCCTATTTCTGGAAACACCATATATTTT.

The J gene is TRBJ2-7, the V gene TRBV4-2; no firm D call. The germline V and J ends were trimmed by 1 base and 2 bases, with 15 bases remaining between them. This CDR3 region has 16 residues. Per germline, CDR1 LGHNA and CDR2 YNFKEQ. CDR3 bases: TGTGCCAGCAGCCAAGGCGACGGGCCCGCCCCCTACGAGCAGTACTTC. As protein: CASSQGDGPAPYEQYF.

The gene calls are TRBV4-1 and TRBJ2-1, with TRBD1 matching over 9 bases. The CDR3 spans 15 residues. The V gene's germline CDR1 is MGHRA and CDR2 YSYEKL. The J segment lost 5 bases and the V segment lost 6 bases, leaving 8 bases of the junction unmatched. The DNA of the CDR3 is TGCGCCAGCAGTGATCCGGGACAGGGTGACAATGAGCAGTTCTTC. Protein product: CASSDPGQGDNEQFF.

CDR3 bases: TGTGCCAGCAGCCATGGGCCAACTGCCAATGAAAAACTGTTTTTT. Its protein product is CASSHGPTANEKLFF. The chain couples TRBV7-9 to TRBJ1-4; D unclear. The CDR3 totals 15 residues. Trimming cost V 5 bases and J 5 bases, with 15 bases left between them. Germline V gene lookup returns CDR1 SEHNR and CDR2 FQNEAQ (reference sequence). Together with reference TRBV7-9 and TRBJ1-4, the CDR3 gives the full variable domain: DTGVSQNPRHKITKRGQNVTFRCDPISEHNRLYWYRQTLGQGPEFLTYFQNEAQLEKSRLLSDRFSAERPKGSFSTLEIQRTEQGDSAMYLCASSHGPTANEKLFFGSGTQLSVL.